These T cell receptor beta chains were read from a single sample in a study of shared clonotypes between healthy human individuals. The table came from immunoSEQ multiplex PCR; TCRdb's copy has only in-frame clones and leaves some out. The repertoire holds about half a million clones, over 70% seen once, with roughly 13% in the top ten. Material for sequencing was PBMCs. All receptors derive from a woman aged 40 to 55 in good health. Some clones in this sample may be carry-over from other donors' samples. The CDR3 runs from the conserved cysteine through the conserved F or W. A D gene is named only where the DNA matches it firmly. Expanded clones are given a class, and other clones once, few, many or no size at all.

v_gene	d_gene	abundance	j_gene	CDR3nt	CDR3aa
TRBV25-1	NA	NA	TRBJ2-3	TGTGCCAGCAGGCGTGGGAGCGCAGATACGCAGTATTTT	CASRRGSADTQYF
TRBV7-2	NA	many	TRBJ2-7	TGTGCCAGCAGCTTAGGGGGGCACTACGAGCAGTACTTC	CASSLGGHYEQYF
TRBV30	NA	NA	TRBJ1-1	TGTGCCTGGAGTGAGAGGGGGGGAGCTTTCTTT	CAWSERGGAFF
TRBV6-4	NA	NA	TRBJ1-3	TGTGCCAGCAGTGATCGTTTCTTGCGGGAAAACACCATATATTTT	CASSDRFLRENTIYF
TRBV30	NA	NA	TRBJ1-4	TGTGCCTGTAGTGCCTCTCGGGAAGAACTGTTTTTT	CACSASREELFF
TRBV2	NA	NA	TRBJ1-1	TGTGCCAGCGTCGGACCTCTATCGAACACTGAAGCTTTCTTT	CASVGPLSNTEAFF
TRBV18	NA	NA	TRBJ2-4	TGTGCCAGCTCACCACCGGGGGATGACATTCAGTACTTC	CASSPPGDDIQYF
TRBV28	NA	NA	TRBJ1-5	TGTGCCAGCACGCCCTCGGGGGCGGGGACGCAGCATTTT	CASTPSGAGTQHF
TRBV30	TRBD1	NA	TRBJ1-2	TGCGCCTGGAGCCGGGACAGGGATGGGGACTATGGCTACATCTTC	CAWSRDRDGDYGYIF
TRBV30	TRBD2	NA	TRBJ2-7	TGTGCCTGGAGCGAACTAGCGGGAGGGTACGAGCAGTACTTC	CAWSELAGGYEQYF